A selection of T cell receptor beta chains follows, all from one sample in a study of cytomegalovirus exposure and HLA in healthy donors. Assay: immunoSEQ multiplex PCR; the TCRdb copy retains only in-frame clones and omits some. Among about 120,000 clones listed, over 70% were seen once. Input material: PBMCs. The receptors stem from a woman aged 18-29 years in good health and CMV-seronegative. Each CDR3 is given with its conserved first and last residue. Fields, in order: D gene, clone size, V gene, J gene, CDR3 DNA, CDR3 protein. D genes are given only for firm matches. Size tells how often a clone was seen (once, few, many) or the class of an expanded clone, and some rows leave it out.

>-|-|TRBV20-1|TRBJ2-7
TGCAGTGCTAGTCACGGGGGCGAGCAGTACTTC
CSASHGGEQYF
>-|-|TRBV10-3|TRBJ2-7
TGTGCCATCAGGAGTAACTCCGCATACGAGCAGTACTTC
CAIRSNSAYEQYF
>-|-|TRBV4-1|TRBJ2-1
TGCGCCAGCAGCCAAGTCGGCGGAAACAATGAGCAGTTCTTC
CASSQVGGNNEQFF
>TRBD1|-|TRBV5-6|TRBJ2-7
TGTGCCAGCAGCTTGTTAGTAGGACAGGGGCCCTACGAGCAGTACTTC
CASSLLVGQGPYEQYF
>-|-|TRBV6-5|TRBJ1-1
TGTGCCAGCAGTTACGGCCCAGGGGACACGAACACTGAAGCTTTCTTT
CASSYGPGDTNTEAFF
>-|-|TRBV2|TRBJ1-1
TGTGCCAGCAGTCAGGGTGACACTGAAGCTTTCTTT
CASSQGDTEAFF
>-|-|TRBV18|TRBJ1-6
TGTGCCAGCTCACCTACGGACAGTTCTACACCCCTCCACTTT
CASSPTDSSTPLHF
>-|-|TRBV6-1|TRBJ2-1
TGTGCCAGCCGTTTTTCAGGGCGGGGCAATGAGCAGTTCTTC
CASRFSGRGNEQFF
>-|few|TRBV2|TRBJ2-3
TGTGCCAGCAGTGAATGGGGGCAGGGTAAATACAAAGATACGCAGTATTTT
CASSEWGQGKYKDTQYF
>-|-|TRBV7-6|TRBJ2-1
TGTGCCAGCAGCTTACTACCGGGGTTTGGGACTTCCTACAATGAGCAGTTCTTC
CASSLLPGFGTSYNEQFF
>-|-|TRBV6-6|TRBJ1-1
TGTGCCAGCAGCCTCAGGGATACTGAAGCTTTCTTT
CASSLRDTEAFF
>-|-|TRBV7-2|TRBJ2-7
TGTGCCACAAAACGGGGATTATCCTACGAGCAGTACTTC
CATKRGLSYEQYF
>-|-|TRBV7-9|TRBJ2-2
TGTGCCAGCAGCCAAACAGGGAATACCGGGGAGCTGTTTTTT
CASSQTGNTGELFF
>-|-|TRBV18|TRBJ1-2
TGTGCCAGCTCACCACGGGAGAGAGTAGATGGCTACACCTTC
CASSPRERVDGYTF
>-|-|TRBV5-4|TRBJ1-1
TGTGCCAGCAGCTTGATGGCAGGGTGGTCGAACACTGAAGCTTTCTTT
CASSLMAGWSNTEAFF
>-|-|TRBV19|TRBJ1-1
TGTGCCAGTAGTATAGCAAACCAGGCAGATGAAGCTTTCTTT
CASSIANQADEAFF
>TRBD1|once|TRBV5-5|TRBJ2-7
TGTGCCAGCAGCCGGGGACAGGGGGAAGTTGACTACGAGCAGTACTTC
CASSRGQGEVDYEQYF
>TRBD1|-|TRBV5-4|TRBJ1-4
TGTGCCAGCAGCGGACGGGACAGCCTCAATGAAAAACTGTTTTTT
CASSGRDSLNEKLFF
>-|-|TRBV9|TRBJ1-1
TGTGCCAGCAGCGGTCCCCCGGGACACAGGAACACTGAAGCTTTCTTT
CASSGPPGHRNTEAFF
>-|few|TRBV30|TRBJ2-7
TGTGCCTGGGGGGGCCTCAATAGCGCCTACGAGCAGTACTTC
CAWGGLNSAYEQYF
>-|-|TRBV7-9|TRBJ1-2
TGTGCCAGCAGCTCCCGGGGGGGGCCCTATGGCTACACCTTC
CASSSRGGPYGYTF
>TRBD1|-|TRBV4-2|TRBJ1-6
TGTGCCAGCAGCCAAGACGGTCTACAGGGGGATGGTAGTAATTCACCCCTCCACTTT
CASSQDGLQGDGSNSPLHF
>-|-|TRBV28|TRBJ1-5
TGTGCCAGCAGTTTAATACAGGGAGATCAGCCCCAGCATTTT
CASSLIQGDQPQHF
>-|-|TRBV28|TRBJ2-3
TGTGCCAGCAGACACTCGGGACTCGGAGGCACAGATACGCAGTATTTT
CASRHSGLGGTDTQYF
>TRBD1|-|TRBV5-1|TRBJ2-7
TGCGCCAGCAGCTGGGGACAGGGGGCCTACATCGACGAGCAGTACTTC
CASSWGQGAYIDEQYF
>TRBD2|-|TRBV11-2|TRBJ2-4
TGTGCCAGCAGCTCCGTCGGGGGGGCCGTAGCCAAAAACAGTCAGTACTTC
CASSSVGGAVAKNSQYF
>TRBD1|once|TRBV4-1|TRBJ1-2
TGCGCCAGCAGCCAGAGCGGGACAGGGACGCCGACTAAGTATGGCTACACCTTC
CASSQSGTGTPTKYGYTF
>TRBD2|-|TRBV5-6|TRBJ2-7
TGTGCCAGCAGCGACCTCCGGGACTACACCTACGAGCAGTACTTC
CASSDLRDYTYEQYF